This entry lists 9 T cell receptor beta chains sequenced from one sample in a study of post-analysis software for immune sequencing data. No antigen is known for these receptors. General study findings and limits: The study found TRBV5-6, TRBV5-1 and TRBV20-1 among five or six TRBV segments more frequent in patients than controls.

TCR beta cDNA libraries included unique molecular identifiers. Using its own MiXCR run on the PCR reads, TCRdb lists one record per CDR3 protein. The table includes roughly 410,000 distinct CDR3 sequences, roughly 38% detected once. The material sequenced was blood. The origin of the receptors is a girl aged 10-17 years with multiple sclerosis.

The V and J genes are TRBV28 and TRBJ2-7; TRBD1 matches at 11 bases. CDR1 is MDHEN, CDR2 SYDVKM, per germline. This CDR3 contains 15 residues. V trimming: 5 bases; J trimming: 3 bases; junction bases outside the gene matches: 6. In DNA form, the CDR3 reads TGTGCCAGCAGTCGTCCGGGACAGGGGGGCTACGAGCAGTACTTC. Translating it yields CASSRPGQGGYEQYF.

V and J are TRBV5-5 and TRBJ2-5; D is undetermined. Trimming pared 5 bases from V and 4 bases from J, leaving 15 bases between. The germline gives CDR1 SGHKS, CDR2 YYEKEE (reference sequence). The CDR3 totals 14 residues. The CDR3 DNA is TGTGCCAGCAGTTGGAGACACCCTGGAGAGACCCAGTACTTC. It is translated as CASSWRHPGETQYF. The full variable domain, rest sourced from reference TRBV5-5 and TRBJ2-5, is DAGVTQSPTHLIKTRGQQVTLRCSPISGHKSVSWYQQVLGQGPQFIFQYYEKEERGRGNFPDRFSARQFPNYSSELNVNALLLGDSALYLCASSWRHPGETQYFGPGTRLLVL.

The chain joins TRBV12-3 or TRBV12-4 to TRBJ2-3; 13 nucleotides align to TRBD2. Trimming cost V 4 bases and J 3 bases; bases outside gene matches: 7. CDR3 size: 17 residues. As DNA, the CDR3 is TGTGCCAGCAGTTCCACCCAACTAGCGGGGGGGACAGATACGCAGTATTTT. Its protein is CASSSTQLAGGTDTQYF.

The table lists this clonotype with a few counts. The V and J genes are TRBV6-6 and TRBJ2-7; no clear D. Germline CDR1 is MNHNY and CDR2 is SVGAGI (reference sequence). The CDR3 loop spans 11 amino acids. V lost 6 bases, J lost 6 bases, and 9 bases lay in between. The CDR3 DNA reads TGTGCCAGCAGCCCCGCCCGCGAGCAGTACTTC. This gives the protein CASSPAREQYF.

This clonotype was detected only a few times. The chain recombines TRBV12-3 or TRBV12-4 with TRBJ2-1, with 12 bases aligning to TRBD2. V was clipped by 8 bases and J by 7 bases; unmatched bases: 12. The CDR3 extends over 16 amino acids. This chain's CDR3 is CASLLLASGGANEQFF. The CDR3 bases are TGTGCCAGCCTCCTGCTGGCTAGCGGGGGGGCGAATGAGCAGTTCTTC.

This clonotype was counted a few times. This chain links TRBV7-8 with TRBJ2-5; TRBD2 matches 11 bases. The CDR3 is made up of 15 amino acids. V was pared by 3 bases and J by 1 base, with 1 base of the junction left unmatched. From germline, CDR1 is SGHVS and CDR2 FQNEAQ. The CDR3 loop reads CASSFLAGGQETQYF. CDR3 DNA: TGTGCCAGCAGCTTCCTAGCGGGGGGCCAAGAGACCCAGTACTTC.

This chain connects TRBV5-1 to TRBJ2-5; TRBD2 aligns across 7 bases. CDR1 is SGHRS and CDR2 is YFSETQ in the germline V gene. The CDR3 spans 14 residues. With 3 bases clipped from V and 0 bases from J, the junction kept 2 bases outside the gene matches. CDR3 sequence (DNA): TGCGCCAGCAGCTATCGGGAGGACCAAGAGACCCAGTACTTC. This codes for CASSYREDQETQYF.

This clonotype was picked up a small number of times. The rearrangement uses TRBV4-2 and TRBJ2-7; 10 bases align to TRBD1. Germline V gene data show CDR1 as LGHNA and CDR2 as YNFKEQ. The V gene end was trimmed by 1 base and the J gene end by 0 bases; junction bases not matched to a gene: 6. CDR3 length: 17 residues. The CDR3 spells CASSQVGRDRGSYEQYF. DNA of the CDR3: TGTGCCAGCAGCCAAGTTGGTAGGGACAGGGGCTCCTACGAGCAGTACTTC.

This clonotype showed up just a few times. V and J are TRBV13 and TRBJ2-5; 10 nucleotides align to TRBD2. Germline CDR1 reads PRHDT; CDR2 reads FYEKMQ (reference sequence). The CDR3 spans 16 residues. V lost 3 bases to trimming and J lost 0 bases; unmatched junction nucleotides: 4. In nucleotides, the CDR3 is TGTGCCAGCAGCTTTAAGCGGGGGGGATACCAAGAGACCCAGTACTTC. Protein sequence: CASSFKRGGYQETQYF.